The T cell receptor (beta chain) described here comes from a study of shared clonotypes between healthy human individuals. The study, taken as a whole, reports: A limitation of the genetic and exposure-history diversity represented arose from few donors. Sorted-subset sequencing was shown by rarefaction to be incomplete despite large depth. The expectation was that sequencing depth would affect clonotype sharing among donors.

Sequencing used immunoSEQ multiplex PCR; TCRdb keeps in-frame clones, though not all of them. The data show approximately 1,500,000 clones, 98% seen once. For this clone: The antigen remains undetermined.

The sequence came from a man aged 25 to 40 in good health. The sample was naive CD4+ T cells sorted from blood. Stated subset: CD45RA+ positively selected.

The CDR3 reads CASSHSTGPASGSGNEQFF. CDR3 sequence (DNA): TGTGCCAGCAGCCACTCCACCGGCCCGGCTAGCGGGAGTGGCAATGAGCAGTTCTTC. This sequence joins TRBV14 and TRBJ2-1; 10 bases are shared with TRBD2. Per germline, CDR1 SGHDN and CDR2 FVKESK. V was pared by 3 bases and J by 6 bases, with 17 bases of the junction left unmatched. CDR3 length: 19 amino acids. Based on the CDR3 plus reference TRBV14 and TRBJ2-1, the full variable domain is EAGVTQFPSHSVIEKGQTVTLRCDPISGHDNLYWYRRVMGKEIKFLLHFVKESKQDESGMPNNRFLAERTGGTYSTLKVQPAELEDSGVYFCASSHSTGPASGSGNEQFFGPGTRLTVL.